The clone carrying this T cell receptor (beta chain) was counted ten times or more. These data belong to a study of T cell clonality in common variable immunodeficiency. Sequencing used immunoSEQ multiplex PCR; TCRdb keeps in-frame clones, though not all of them. The repertoire yields tens of thousands of clones, none seen only once; the top ten contain approximately 2.6%. Sequences were obtained from peripheral blood mononuclear cells. The origin of this receptor is a person aged 18 to 70 in good health.

The CDR3 loop is CAWSASTGLIEKLFF. CDR3 DNA (partial): TGTGCCTGGAGTGCGAGTACAGGGCTTATCGAAAAA. V and J are TRBV30 and TRBJ1-4; D is possibly TRBD1 (6 bases). The sequence runs out 3 residues before the end of the CDR3; the remainder is reconstructed from the germline J gene. The germline gives CDR1 GTSNPN, CDR2 SVGIG (reference sequence). The CDR3 runs to 15 residues. Trimming left V 1 base short and J 8 bases short, with 17 bases between.